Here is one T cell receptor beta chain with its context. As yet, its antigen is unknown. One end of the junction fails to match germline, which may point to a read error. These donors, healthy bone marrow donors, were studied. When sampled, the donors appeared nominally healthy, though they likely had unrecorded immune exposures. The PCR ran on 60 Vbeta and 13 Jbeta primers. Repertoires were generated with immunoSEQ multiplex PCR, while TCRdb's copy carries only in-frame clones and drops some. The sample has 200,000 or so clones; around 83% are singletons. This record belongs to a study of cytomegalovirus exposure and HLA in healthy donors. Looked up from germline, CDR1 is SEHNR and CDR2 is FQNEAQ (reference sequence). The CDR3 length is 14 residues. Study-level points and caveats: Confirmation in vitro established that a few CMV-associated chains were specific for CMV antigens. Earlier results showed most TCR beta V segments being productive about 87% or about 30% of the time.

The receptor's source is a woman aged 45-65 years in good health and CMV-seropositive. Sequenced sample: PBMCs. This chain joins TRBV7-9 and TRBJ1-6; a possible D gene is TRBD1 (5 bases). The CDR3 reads CSSSLQGHNRTLHF. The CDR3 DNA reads TGTTCCAGCAGCTTGCAGGGCCACAATCGGACCCTCCACTTT.